The 17 T cell receptor beta chains below all came from one sample that was sequenced in a study of blood T cells in healthy people across ages. It was with a sample-barcoded 5' primer and a J-beta primer mix that a second PCR of about 6 to 12 cycles was run. TCRdb re-derived calls from the 5' RACE reads in MiXCR, one entry per CDR3 protein. The sample shows some 760,000 distinct CDR3 sequences, around a quarter of them seen only once. The same data also went into a second study, on T cells of mothers and their children.

The sequenced sample was blood. The receptor set was obtained from a boy between 10 and 17 years old in good health.

The chain has TRBV4-1 and TRBJ1-2; D is ambiguous. This CDR3 is 14 amino acids long. Trimming shortened V by 5 bases and J by 4 bases, and 14 bases separated the two germline ends. Looked up from germline, CDR1 is MGHRA and CDR2 is YSYEKL. This chain's CDR3 is CASSSGRTTYGYTF. For the CDR3, the DNA is TGCGCCAGCAGCTCCGGGAGGACGACCTATGGCTACACCTTC.

This clonotype was recorded a few times. This CDR3 is CASSDGGGANVLTF. For the CDR3, the DNA is TGTGCCAGCAGTGATGGGGGGGGGGCCAACGTCCTGACTTTC. The V and J genes are TRBV2 and TRBJ2-6, with D possibly matching TRBD2 (6 bases). V lost 3 bases and J lost 4, with 7 bases in between. The V gene's germline CDR1 is SNHLY and CDR2 FYNNEI. This CDR3 is 14 amino acids long.

This clonotype showed up just a few times. This sequence joins TRBV29-1 and TRBJ2-5; D is undetermined. The DNA end lines up better with TRBJ2-1; the J call may be wrong. Germline CDR1 SQVTM, CDR2 ANQGSEA. This CDR3 contains 10 residues. The CDR3 nucleotides read TGCAGCGTTGGGGTATGGGAGCAGTTCTTC. It encodes CSVGVWEQFF.

The chain recombines TRBV3-1 with TRBJ2-1; D gene unclear. From germline, CDR1 is LGHDT and CDR2 YNNKEL (reference sequence). V shed 1 base and J shed 14 bases, with 18 bases lying between them. The CDR3 has 14 residues. The CDR3 DNA is TGTGCCAGCAGCCAAGCCGCCGAAGTGCCGGTGAAGTTCTTC. This encodes CASSQAAEVPVKFF.

This sequence joins TRBV28 and TRBJ2-5; TRBD2 matches 9 bases. Per the germline V gene, CDR1 is MDHEN and CDR2 is SYDVKM. Trimming took 6 bases from V and 5 from J; bases not matched to a gene: 13. This CDR3 spans 16 amino acids. The DNA for the CDR3 is TGTGCCAGCAGGCGACTAGCGGTTGAAATATTGGAGACCCAGTACTTC. Protein product: CASRRLAVEILETQYF.

The chain joins TRBV5-1 to TRBJ2-5; D may be TRBD1 (6 bases). The DNA end is a closer match to TRBJ2-7, so the J assignment may be wrong. Germline CDR1 reads SGHRS; CDR2 reads YFSETQ. The CDR3 runs to 15 residues. The CDR3 region is CASSWDGTSTYEQYF. In nucleotides, the CDR3 is TGCGCCAGCAGCTGGGACGGGACATCAACCTACGAGCAGTACTTC.

V and J are TRBV28 and TRBJ2-1; TRBD1 agrees at 9 bases. The assigned J gene may be wrong: the sequence end matches TRBJ2-7 better. This CDR3 spans 16 amino acids. The germline V gene encodes CDR1 MDHEN and CDR2 SYDVKM. DNA for the CDR3: TGTGCCAGCAGTTTATCCACAGGGGGCGTTGGGTACGAGCAGTACTTC. Its protein product is CASSLSTGGVGYEQYF.

V gene TRBV6-5 combines with J gene TRBJ1-5, with no clear D. CDR1 MNHEY and CDR2 SVGAGI come from the germline V gene. The CDR3 length is 14 residues. V dropped 6 bases and J dropped 1 base, with 10 bases sitting between them. In nucleotides, the CDR3 is TGTGCCAGCAGGCCCTTCGGAAGCAATCAGCCCCAGCATTTT. Protein: CASRPFGSNQPQHF.

V gene TRBV5-6 combines with J gene TRBJ2-3; 13 positions agree with TRBD2. After removal of 2 bases from V and 8 bases from J, the junction contained 8 bases not matched to a gene. The CDR3 contains 16 residues. CDR1 is SGHDT, CDR2 YYEEEE, per germline. As DNA, the CDR3 is TGTGCCAGCAGCTTCAGAAGACTAGCGGGGGGACCTACGCAGTATTTT. Translation gives CASSFRRLAGGPTQYF.

Note on this clonotype: One end of the junction is discordant with germline, which a read error may explain. The genes are TRBV7-3 and TRBJ2-3, with a weak D call TRBD1 (6 bases). Germline CDR1 SGHTA, CDR2 FQGTGA. The length of the CDR3 is 15 residues. As DNA, the CDR3 is TGTACCAGCAGCTTAGGGGGTGGTGAGGCAGATACGCAGTATTTT. Amino acids: CTSSLGGGEADTQYF. The full variable domain, in which reference TRBV7-3 and TRBJ2-3 provide the parts outside the CDR3, is GAGVSQTPSNKVTEKGKYVELRCDPISGHTALYWYRQSLGQGPEFLIYFQGTGAADDSGLPNDRFFAVRPEGSVSTLKIQRTERGDSAVYLCTSSLGGGEADTQYFGPGTRLTVL.

This clonotype has only a few counts. This sequence joins TRBV20-1 and TRBJ2-5, with TRBD1 matching 8 bases. This CDR3 comprises 14 residues. V was pared by 0 bases and J by 4 bases, with 4 bases of the junction left unmatched. CDR1 is DFQATT and CDR2 is SNEGSKA in the germline V gene (reference sequence). CDR3 protein: CSARDEDRAETQYF. In nucleotides, the CDR3 is TGCAGTGCTAGAGATGAGGACAGGGCAGAGACCCAGTACTTC.

This clonotype was detected a few times. The J gene is TRBJ2-7, the V gene TRBV14; 8 bases are a match to TRBD1. V gave up 3 bases and J gave up 5 bases; unmatched junction bases: 3. In germline, CDR1 is SGHDN, CDR2 FVKESK. The CDR3 is 13 amino acids. CDR3 in amino acids: CASSQTGVHEQYF. The CDR3 region has the DNA TGTGCCAGCAGCCAGACAGGGGTCCACGAGCAGTACTTC.

Only a few counts were recorded for this clonotype. CDR3 loop: CASRGWREHRLGYNEQFF. CDR3 nucleotides: TGTGCCAGCAGGGGATGGCGTGAACACCGGCTTGGCTACAATGAGCAGTTCTTC. The V and J genes are TRBV2 and TRBJ2-1, with D uncertain. The CDR3 extends over 18 amino acids. V gave up 6 bases and J gave up 3 bases, with 24 bases separating them. Germline CDR1 reads SNHLY; CDR2 reads FYNNEI.

In its sample, this clonotype was seen a few times. This may be a read error: a much more frequent sequence differs by one nucleotide. The chain joins TRBV5-1 to TRBJ2-5, with D unclear. The assigned J gene may be wrong: the sequence end matches TRBJ2-1 better. This CDR3 has 15 amino acids. CDR1 is SGHRS and CDR2 is YFSETQ in the germline V gene. CDR3 coding DNA: TGCGCCGGCAGCTTGGAAGGTCGGCGGCTCGATGAGCAGTTCTTC. Amino acid sequence: CAGSLEGRRLDEQFF.

This clonotype was seen a handful of times. The V and J genes are TRBV12-3 or TRBV12-4 and TRBJ1-2, with unresolved D. The CDR3 has 13 amino acids. Between the trimmed V and J ends, which lost 0 bases and 6 bases, there was a span of 8 bases. The CDR3 sequence: CASSLALTDGYTF. The CDR3 nucleotides are TGTGCCAGCAGTTTAGCGCTCACGGATGGCTACACCTTC.

This chain uses TRBV7-9 with TRBJ2-2; the D gene is possibly TRBD2 (5 bases). The CDR3 runs to 13 residues. The V end was cut by 2 bases, the J end by 11 bases, with 12 bases between. Germline-derived CDR1 and CDR2 are SEHNR and FQNEAQ (reference sequence). The CDR3 DNA is TGTGCCAGCAGCTTAATAGACTACGGTGAGCTGTTTTTT. This sequence encodes CASSLIDYGELFF.

Here the CDR3 reads CASTRAGAEKTQYF. In nucleotides, the CDR3 is TGTGCCAGCACACGGGCGGGGGCAGAGAAGACCCAGTACTTC. The V call is TRBV25-1, the J call TRBJ2-5; the D gene is possibly TRBD2 (7 bases). The CDR3 consists of 14 residues. CDR1 is MGHDK, CDR2 SYGVNS, per germline. V gave up 7 bases and J gave up 6 bases, with 18 bases separating them.